At least ten counts were recorded for the clone carrying this TCR beta chain. What it binds is not known. Clinicians made diagnoses from clinical symptoms, serum thyroxine, TRAb, thyroid ultrasound and orbital computed tomography. An approximately 9.4 ml volume of fresh peripheral blood provided the PBMCs. This record belongs to a study of Graves' ophthalmopathy and Graves' hyperthyroidism. General study points: The study's model predicted ophthalmopathy progression at about 68% sensitivity and approximately 72% specificity.

Beta-chain TCR CDR3 regions were amplified from RNA transcripts. An initial RT-PCR round employing HTBI primers preceded a second-round multiplex PCR. Each CDR3 protein is one row after TCRdb ran MiXCR on the multiplex PCR reads. Seen here are roughly 410,000 distinct CDR3 sequences, roughly 14% observed once, and the top ten hold approximately 7%. The CDR3 is 13 amino acids. From germline, CDR1 is SEHNR and CDR2 FQNEAQ (reference sequence). The ends lost 6 bases at V and 5 bases at J; junction bases unmatched: 5. Sequenced sample: peripheral blood. The V call is TRBV7-9, the J call TRBJ2-7; 9 bases are shared with TRBD1. The sequence derives from a woman aged 18-35 years with stable Graves' hyperthyroidism. DNA of the CDR3: TGTGCCAGCAGGGACAGGGGTGACAACGAGCAGTACTTC. It specifies CASRDRGDNEQYF.